Following are 6 T cell receptor beta chains from one sample sequenced in a study of cytomegalovirus exposure and HLA in healthy donors. 13 Jbeta primers and 60 Vbeta primers were used for the PCR. The table came from immunoSEQ multiplex PCR; TCRdb's copy has only in-frame clones and leaves some out. The data contain over 150,000 clones, around nine tenths of them singletons. Material: PBMCs. The receptors here all came from a woman under 40 in good health and CMV-seronegative.

The CDR3 region is CSVDSWGTEAFF. The CDR3 DNA sequence: TGCAGCGTGGACAGTTGGGGCACTGAAGCTTTCTTT. The genes are TRBV29-1 and TRBJ1-1; the D gene is possibly TRBD1 (6 bases). From germline, CDR1 is SQVTM and CDR2 ANQGSEA. The V gene lost 6 bases and the J gene lost 4 bases, with 12 bases spanning the gap. This CDR3 contains 12 residues. Supplemented by reference TRBV29-1 and TRBJ1-1, the full variable domain reads SAVISQKPSRDICQRGTSLTIQCQVDSQVTMMFWYRQQPGQSLTLIATANQGSEATYESGFVIDKFPISRPNLTFSTLTVSNMSPEDSSIYLCSVDSWGTEAFFGQGTRLTVV.

The rearrangement links TRBV4-1 to TRBJ2-1, with D hard to call. This CDR3 is built from 13 residues. The V and J ends lost 3 bases and 6 bases respectively, with 9 bases between them. CDR1 is MGHRA, CDR2 YSYEKL, per germline. This CDR3 is CASSHPPGNEQFF. The CDR3 DNA sequence: TGCGCCAGCAGCCACCCTCCGGGCAATGAGCAGTTCTTC.

This clone was observed a single time. This chain uses TRBV28 with TRBJ2-7, with D possibly being TRBD1 (6 bases). CDR3 length: 15 residues. The germline V gene encodes CDR1 MDHEN and CDR2 SYDVKM. Trimming shortened V by 5 bases and J by 0 bases, and 14 bases separated the two germline ends. The CDR3 here is CASSNLLGGSYEQYF. The CDR3 coding sequence is TGTGCCAGCAGTAATCTCCTAGGGGGCTCCTACGAGCAGTACTTC.

This clone was detected only once. V usage is TRBV6-4 and J usage is TRBJ1-2; TRBD1 might be the D (5 bases). The CDR3 is 15 residues long. Trimming cost V 6 bases and J 4 bases, with 18 bases left between them. CDR1 MRHNA and CDR2 SNTAGT come from the germline V gene. This chain's CDR3 is CASRDTRGGIYGYTF. The CDR3 DNA is TGTGCCAGCAGGGACACCCGGGGGGGGATCTATGGCTACACCTTC.

This chain links TRBV2 with TRBJ2-7; D is perhaps TRBD1 (6 bases). Germline-derived CDR1 and CDR2 are SNHLY and FYNNEI. Trimming left V 8 bases short and J 0 bases short, with 14 bases between. The CDR3 is 14 residues long. Here the CDR3 reads CASREQGPSYEQYF. Written as DNA, the CDR3 is TGTGCCAGCCGGGAACAGGGACCCTCCTACGAGCAGTACTTC.

This chain joins TRBV18 and TRBJ2-7, with 9 nucleotides matching TRBD2. J gave up 5 bases and V 2 bases, and 7 bases lay outside the gene matches. The germline CDR1 and CDR2 sequences are KGHSH and LQKENI. The CDR3 is made up of 15 amino acids. This CDR3 reads CASSPRASGADEQYF. CDR3 bases: TGTGCCAGCTCACCAAGGGCTAGCGGGGCAGACGAGCAGTACTTC.